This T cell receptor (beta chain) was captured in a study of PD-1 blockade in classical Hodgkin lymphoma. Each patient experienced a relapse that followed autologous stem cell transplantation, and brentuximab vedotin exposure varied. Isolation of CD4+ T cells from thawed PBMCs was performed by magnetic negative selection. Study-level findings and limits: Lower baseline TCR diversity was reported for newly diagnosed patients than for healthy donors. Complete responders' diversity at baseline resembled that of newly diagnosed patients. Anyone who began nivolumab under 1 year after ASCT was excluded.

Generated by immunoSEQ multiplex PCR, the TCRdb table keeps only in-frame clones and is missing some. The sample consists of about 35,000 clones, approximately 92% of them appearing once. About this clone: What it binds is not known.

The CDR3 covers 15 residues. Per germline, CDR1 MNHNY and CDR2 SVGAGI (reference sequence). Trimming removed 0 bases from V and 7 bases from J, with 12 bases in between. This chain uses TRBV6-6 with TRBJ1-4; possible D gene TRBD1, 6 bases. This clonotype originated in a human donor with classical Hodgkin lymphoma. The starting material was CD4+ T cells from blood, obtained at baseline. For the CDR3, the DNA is TGTGCCAGCAGTTACTCCGGGGGCGCAGGTGAAAAACTGTTTTTT. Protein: CASSYSGGAGEKLFF.